The clone carrying this TCR beta chain was seen a handful of times. The antigen is undetermined. The data were taken from a study of CD8 T cells in ankylosing spondylitis. Findings of the study overall: Disease-linked clones reportedly showed significant enrichment in matched ankylosing spondylitis synovial fluid. Ankylosing spondylitis blood appeared to be characterized by a TCR beta motif of 8 or 9 highly homologous variants. Reports of some motif variants in reactive arthritis synovial fluid and blood predate this one. Disease-associated clones were CD8+ and fairly uncommon in peripheral blood.

The TCR beta libraries were generated through quantitative 5'-RACE incorporating molecular barcodes. TCRdb fed the 5' RACE reads into MiXCR, producing one record per CDR3 protein. There are under 950,000 distinct CDR3 sequences in the sample; roughly 20% occur only once, and about 20% lies in the top ten. This sequence originates from a male donor with ankylosing spondylitis. The sample consisted of blood, either unsorted or a sorted T cell fraction (not recorded which).

The CDR3 loop reads CASSPRGETEGYTF. CDR3 bases: TGTGCCAGCTCGCCCCGGGGGGAAACGGAAGGCTACACCTTC. This chain joins TRBV18 and TRBJ1-2; D is possibly TRBD1 (5 bases). Germline V gene lookup returns CDR1 KGHSH and CDR2 LQKENI. V lost 6 bases to trimming and J lost 8 bases, with 19 bases between them. The CDR3 sequence is 14 residues long.